This TCR beta chain is from a study of shared clonotypes between healthy human individuals. Study as a whole: Ranging from 18 to 49 in age, donors were a couple of women and a few men.

Naive CD8 cells lacked CD45RO, underwent positive selection for CCR7 and left out terminally differentiated effector memory CD45RA+ cells. Germline V gene sequence: CDR1 MNHNS, CDR2 SASEGT. This CDR3 has 14 amino acids. V shed 7 bases, J shed 2 bases, and the junction held 7 bases outside the gene matches. Sequenced by immunoSEQ multiplex PCR; TCRdb stores in-frame clones only, minus some. The sample consists of some 2.1 million clones, roughly 93% of them appearing once. This rearrangement joins TRBV6-1 to TRBJ1-1; 7 positions match TRBD1. The source of this sequence is a man aged 18 to 35 in good health. Some clones in this sample may be carry-over from other donors' samples. The sample comprised naive CD8+ T cells from PBMCs. CDR3 in amino acids: CASNTGQANTEAFF. The CDR3 nucleotides read TGTGCCAGCAATACCGGACAGGCTAACACTGAAGCTTTCTTT.